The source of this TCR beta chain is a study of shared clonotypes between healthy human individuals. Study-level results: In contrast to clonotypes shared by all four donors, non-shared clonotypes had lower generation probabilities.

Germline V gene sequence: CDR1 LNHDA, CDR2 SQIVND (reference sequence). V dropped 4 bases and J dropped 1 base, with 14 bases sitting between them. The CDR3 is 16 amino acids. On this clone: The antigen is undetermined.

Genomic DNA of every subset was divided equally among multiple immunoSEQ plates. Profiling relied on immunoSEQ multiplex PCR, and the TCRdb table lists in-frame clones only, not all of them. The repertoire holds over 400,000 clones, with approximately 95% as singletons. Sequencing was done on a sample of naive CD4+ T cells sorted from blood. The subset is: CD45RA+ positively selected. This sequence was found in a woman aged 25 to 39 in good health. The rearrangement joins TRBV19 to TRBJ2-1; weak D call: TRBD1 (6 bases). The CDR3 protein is CASSTLGGKSYNEQFF. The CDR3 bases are TGTGCCAGTAGTACTCTAGGGGGTAAATCCTACAATGAGCAGTTCTTC.